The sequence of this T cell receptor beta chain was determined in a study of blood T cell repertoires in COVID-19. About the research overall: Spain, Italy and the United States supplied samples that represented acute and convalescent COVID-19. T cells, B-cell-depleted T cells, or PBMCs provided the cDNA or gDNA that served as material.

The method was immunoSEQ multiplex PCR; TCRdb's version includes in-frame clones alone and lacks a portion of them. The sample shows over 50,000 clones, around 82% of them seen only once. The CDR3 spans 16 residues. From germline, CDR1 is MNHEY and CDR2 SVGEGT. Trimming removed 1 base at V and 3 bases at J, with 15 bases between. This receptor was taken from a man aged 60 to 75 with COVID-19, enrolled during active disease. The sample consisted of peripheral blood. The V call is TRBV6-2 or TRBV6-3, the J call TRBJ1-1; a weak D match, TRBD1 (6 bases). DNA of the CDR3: TGTGCCAGCAGTTACTATTCGGGGGGCTGGGACACTGAAGCTTTCTTT. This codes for CASSYYSGGWDTEAFF.